This T cell receptor beta chain was retrieved from a study of blood T cell repertoires in COVID-19. Across the whole study: Donors in the United States, Italy and Spain gave samples during acute or convalescent COVID-19. T cells, B-cell-depleted T cells, or PBMCs provided the cDNA or gDNA that served as material.

Produced via immunoSEQ multiplex PCR; TCRdb's table is partial and in-frame only. This sample yields about 160,000 clones, of which about 86% are seen a single time; approximately 18% belongs to the top ten. In germline, CDR1 is MDHEN, CDR2 SYDVKM. Trimming at V came to 6 bases and at J to 3 bases, leaving 4 bases not matched to a gene. CDR3 length: 13 amino acids. The sequenced material came from peripheral blood. This clonotype originated in a woman older than 75 with acute or convalescent COVID-19. This chain joins TRBV28 and TRBJ2-5, with TRBD1 identical over 7 bases. The CDR3 here is CASSLGTEETQYF. CDR3 coding DNA: TGTGCCAGCAGCCTGGGGACAGAAGAGACCCAGTACTTC.